Listed below are T cell receptor beta chains from one sample, sequenced in a study of a mutant IDH1 vaccine in newly diagnosed glioma. TCRdb's copy holds only in-frame clones and misses some; the assay was immunoSEQ multiplex PCR. The table lists fewer than 85,000 clones, 86% of them singletons. The input for sequencing was PBMCs, taken from a glioma patient treated with radiotherapy, temozolomide or both. The origin of the receptors is a man younger than 40 with glioma. Each CDR3 is given with its conserved first and last residue. The D gene is left open where the match is weak. The size field is filled for only some rows; it gives once, few, many or a size class.

>TRBV7-8|-|-|TRBJ1-5
CASSLKSSAGWNQPQHF
TGTGCCAGCAGCTTAAAATCTTCCGCAGGGTGGAATCAGCCCCAGCATTTT
>TRBV7-8|-|TRBD1|TRBJ1-2
CASSLDRGEHGYTF
TGTGCCAGCAGCTTAGACAGGGGGGAACATGGCTACACCTTC
>TRBV2|-|TRBD1|TRBJ1-6
CASSASGTGNSPLHF
TGTGCCAGCAGTGCCTCCGGGACAGGGAACTCACCCCTCCACTTT
>TRBV27|-|-|TRBJ1-2
CASSSFDKAHRYGYTF
TGTGCCAGCAGTTCGTTCGACAAGGCCCATCGTTATGGCTACACCTTC
>TRBV7-8|once|TRBD1|TRBJ2-1
CASSTDRGLMDEQFF
TGTGCCAGCAGCACCGACAGGGGGCTAATGGATGAGCAGTTCTTC
>TRBV25-1|-|TRBD1|TRBJ1-2
CASSPRQGSYGYTF
TGTGCCAGCAGTCCCCGACAGGGGAGCTATGGCTACACCTTC
>TRBV6-5|-|-|TRBJ2-4
CASSYSTGANIQYF
TGTGCCAGCAGTTACTCGACCGGGGCGAACATTCAGTACTTC
>TRBV5-1|-|-|TRBJ1-1
CASSGGLALNTEAFF
TGCGCCAGCAGCGGGGGGCTCGCATTGAACACTGAAGCTTTCTTT
>TRBV5-5|-|TRBD2|TRBJ2-1
CASSSGSGSEQFF
TGTGCCAGCTCTAGCGGGAGTGGCAGTGAGCAGTTCTTC
>TRBV4-2|-|-|TRBJ1-2
CASSQEVVRGRGGYTF
TGTGCCAGCAGCCAAGAAGTTGTGCGGGGGAGGGGCGGCTACACCTTC
>TRBV5-1|-|TRBD1|TRBJ1-4
CASSPIFGGQGREKLFF
TGCGCCAGCAGTCCTATCTTCGGAGGACAGGGAAGGGAAAAACTGTTTTTT
>TRBV5-1|-|TRBD2|TRBJ2-1
CASNDNPGLAGNNEQFF
TGCGCCAGCAACGATAATCCGGGACTAGCGGGTAACAATGAGCAGTTCTTC
>TRBV9|-|-|TRBJ2-1
CTSSVGAGSQFF
TGTACCAGCAGCGTAGGGGCAGGATCCCAGTTCTTC
>TRBV10-1|-|-|TRBJ2-1
CASSDRFGSSYNEQFF
TGCGCCAGCAGTGACAGGTTCGGGAGCTCCTACAATGAGCAGTTCTTC
>TRBV6-1|-|-|TRBJ1-5
CASNPGGVSNQPQHF
TGTGCCAGCAATCCTGGGGGGGTTAGCAATCAGCCCCAGCATTTT
>TRBV6-5|-|-|TRBJ1-1
CASSYNRNLNTEAFF
TGTGCCAGCAGTTACAACAGGAATCTGAACACTGAAGCTTTCTTT
>TRBV5-5|-|-|TRBJ1-3
CASSLAAGTGNTIYF
TGTGCCAGCAGCTTGGCGGCAGGGACTGGAAACACCATATATTTT
>TRBV27|once|TRBD1|TRBJ1-2
CASSKLAGTGDGYTF
TGTGCCAGCAGCAAACTCGCGGGGACAGGGGACGGCTACACCTTC
>TRBV4-2|once|-|TRBJ1-1
CASSQVQGTEAFF
TGTGCCAGCAGCCAAGTACAGGGTACTGAAGCTTTCTTT
>TRBV6-6|-|TRBD1|TRBJ1-5
CASSYSTGRGNQPQHF
TGTGCCAGCAGTTACTCGACAGGGAGGGGCAATCAGCCCCAGCATTTT
>TRBV18|-|TRBD1|TRBJ1-4
CASSPPGQDEKLFF
TGTGCCAGCTCACCGCCGGGACAGGACGAAAAACTGTTTTTT
>TRBV20-1|-|-|TRBJ1-5
CSARHIQPQHF
TGCAGTGCTAGACATATTCAGCCCCAGCATTTT
>TRBV4-1|-|-|TRBJ1-3
CASSLLGTISGNTIYF
TGCGCCAGCAGCCTACTCGGGACCATCTCTGGAAACACCATATATTTT
>TRBV9|-|TRBD1|TRBJ1-1
CASSGQGAGTEAFF
TGTGCCAGCAGCGGACAGGGGGCCGGGACTGAAGCTTTCTTT
>TRBV5-1|-|-|TRBJ1-1
CASRNGRAGGTEAFF
TGCGCCAGCAGGAATGGGCGGGCTGGGGGCACTGAAGCTTTCTTT
>TRBV15|once|TRBD2|TRBJ2-3
CATSRGGARDTQYF
TGTGCCACCAGCCGGGGGGGGGCGCGGGATACGCAGTATTTT
>TRBV7-9|-|-|TRBJ2-7
CASSLRSLSSYEQYF
TGTGCCAGCAGCTTGAGGAGTCTGAGCTCCTACGAGCAGTACTTC
>TRBV10-1|-|TRBD2|TRBJ2-2
CASSTSGTGELFF
TGCGCCAGCAGTACTAGCGGGACCGGGGAGCTGTTTTTT